This is a list of T cell receptor beta chains from one sample in a study of metastatic and nonmetastatic thyroid tumors. TCRdb re-analyzed the PCR reads using MiXCR. The data hold 6,400 or so clones, with roughly a third observed a single time. Sequenced input: tumor tissue. The receptors derive from a female donor with papillary thyroid cancer or a benign thyroid nodule (not recorded which). Some clones in this sample may be carry-over from other donors' samples. CDR3s include the opening cysteine and the closing phenylalanine or tryptophan. The D gene is left open where the match is weak. Not all rows give a size; the values are once, few, many and, for expanded clones, a class.

TRBJ1-5	few	TRBV6-1	-	CASRKEGNQPQHF	TGTGCCAGCAGAAAAGAGGGCAATCAGCCCCAGCATTTT
TRBJ2-2	-	TRBV9	TRBD1	CASSPRTGGTGELFF	TGTGCCAGCAGCCCCCGGACAGGGGGCACCGGGGAGCTGTTTTTT
TRBJ2-2	-	TRBV28	TRBD1	CASSIIGVARGLSTGELFF	TGTGCCAGCAGTATCATAGGGGTTGCCAGGGGGCTGAGCACCGGGGAGCTGTTTTTT
TRBJ1-1	many	TRBV3-1	TRBD1	CASSQASDRDEEAFF	TGCGCTAGCAGCCAAGCTTCAGACAGGGATGAAGAAGCTTTCTTT
TRBJ2-5	few	TRBV12-3/TRBV12-4	-	CASSLAGRQETQYF	TGTGCCAGCAGTTTAGCGGGACGCCAAGAGACCCAGTACTTC
TRBJ1-1	-	TRBV7-8	-	CASSAAVPDTEAFF	TGTGCCAGCAGCGCGGCCGTCCCAGACACTGAAGCTTTCTTT
TRBJ1-5	medium-sized	TRBV12-3/TRBV12-4	-	CASSLMGGGGTQPQHF	TGTGCCAGCAGTCTCATGGGGGGGGGAGGAACTCAGCCCCAGCATTTT
TRBJ2-7	medium-sized	TRBV7-8	TRBD1	CASSFYRGLSYEQYF	TGTGCCAGCAGCTTCTACAGGGGGCTCTCCTACGAGCAGTACTTC
TRBJ1-1	many	TRBV5-1	TRBD1	CASSLGQGGTTEAFF	TGCGCCAGCAGCTTAGGACAGGGGGGCACGACTGAAGCTTTCTTT
TRBJ2-7	medium-sized	TRBV6-2/TRBV6-3	-	CASSGSYEQYF	TGTGCCAGTAGCGGCTCCTACGAGCAGTACTTC
TRBJ1-2	few	TRBV19	TRBD1	CASSTRTGGYGYTF	TGTGCCAGTAGTACCCGGACAGGGGGATATGGCTACACCTTC
TRBJ2-2	-	TRBV24-1	-	CATSDLGEAGELFF	TGTGCCACCAGTGATTTGGGGGAGGCCGGGGAGCTGTTTTTT
TRBJ2-3	-	TRBV11-2	-	CASSLGGTDTQYF	TGTGCCAGCAGCTTGGGTGGCACAGATACGCAGTATTTT
TRBJ2-7	few	TRBV11-2	TRBD1	CASSPGTVIEQYF	TGTGCCAGCAGCCCTGGGACAGTAATCGAGCAGTACTTC
TRBJ1-5	-	TRBV19	-	CASSGERYSNQPQHF	TGTGCCAGTAGCGGGGAGCGCTATAGCAATCAGCCCCAGCATTTT
TRBJ1-2	-	TRBV7-2	-	CASSFPDRHIGGYTF	TGTGCCAGCAGCTTTCCGGATAGACATATTGGTGGCTACACCTTC
TRBJ2-7	few	TRBV27	-	CASRSRETYEQYF	TGTGCCAGCAGATCTCGGGAAACTTACGAGCAGTACTTC
TRBJ1-1	once	TRBV15	TRBD1	CATSRQPPTGCDTEAFF	TGTGCCACCAGCAGGCAACCACCGACAGGGTGTGACACTGAAGCTTTCTTT
TRBJ2-1	-	TRBV6-1	TRBD2	CANIPESGGPLEQFF	TGTGCCAACATTCCAGAATCGGGAGGGCCTCTCGAGCAGTTCTTC
TRBJ1-1	-	TRBV7-6	TRBD1	CASSQNRRAGGTGGAFF	TGTGCCAGCAGCCAGAACCGTAGGGCAGGGGGCACCGGGGGAGCTTTCTTT
TRBJ2-1	medium-sized	TRBV6-1	-	CASSGAGYNEQFF	TGTGCCAGCAGTGGAGCGGGCTACAATGAGCAGTTCTTC
TRBJ2-5	many	TRBV9	TRBD2	CASSPRTSGSGTQETQYF	TGTGCCAGCAGCCCCCGGACTAGCGGGAGTGGAACCCAAGAGACCCAGTACTTC
TRBJ1-1	-	TRBV6-5	TRBD1	CASSYSTPGGEAFF	TGTGCCAGCAGTTACTCGACCCCAGGGGGTGAAGCTTTCTTT
TRBJ1-1	-	TRBV28	-	CASDRQAGNTEAFF	TGTGCCAGCGACCGCCAGGCAGGGAACACTGAAGCTTTCTTT
TRBJ2-7	few	TRBV6-1	-	CASSDQRGAAAEQYF	TGTGCCAGCAGCGACCAGAGGGGGGCAGCGGCCGAGCAGTACTTC
TRBJ2-7	-	TRBV5-1	-	CASSVGPQGTYEQYF	TGCGCCAGCAGCGTGGGACCGCAAGGCACCTACGAGCAGTACTTC
TRBJ2-3	medium-sized	TRBV7-9	-	CASSFHTDTQYF	TGTGCCAGCAGCTTCCACACAGATACGCAGTATTTT
TRBJ1-5	-	TRBV28	-	CASSLTGGYQPQHF	TGTGCCAGCAGTCTAACCGGGGGCTATCAGCCCCAGCATTTT
TRBJ1-2	medium-sized	TRBV29-1	TRBD1	CSATKGTANYGYTF	TGCAGCGCCACGAAGGGGACAGCTAACTATGGCTACACCTTC
TRBJ2-7	large	TRBV7-2	TRBD2	CASSPVLTSGYEQYF	TGTGCCAGCAGCCCTGTACTGACTAGCGGCTACGAGCAGTACTTC
TRBJ1-2	-	TRBV9	TRBD1	CASSVGGQGNYGYTF	TGTGCCAGCAGCGTAGGAGGACAGGGGAACTATGGCTACACCTTC